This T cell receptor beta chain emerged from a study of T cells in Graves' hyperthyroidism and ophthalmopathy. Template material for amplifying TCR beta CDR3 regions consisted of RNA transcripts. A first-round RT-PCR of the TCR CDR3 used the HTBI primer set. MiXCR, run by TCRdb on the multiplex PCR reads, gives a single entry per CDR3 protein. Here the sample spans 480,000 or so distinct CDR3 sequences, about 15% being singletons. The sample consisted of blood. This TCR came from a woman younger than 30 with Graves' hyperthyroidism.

CDR3 DNA: TGTGCCAGCAAGAACAGGGAAAGCACAGATACGCAGTATTTT. Protein: CASKNRESTDTQYF. The V call is TRBV2, the J call TRBJ2-3; possible D gene TRBD1, 6 bases. The V gene's germline CDR1 is SNHLY and CDR2 FYNNEI. The CDR3 is 14 residues long. Deletions cut 7 bases from V and 0 bases from J, with 11 bases between.